The present T cell receptor beta chain was sequenced within a study of blood T cell repertoires in COVID-19. On the study more broadly: The study drew acute and convalescent COVID-19 samples from the United States, Italy and Spain. T cells, B-cell-depleted T cells, or PBMCs provided the cDNA or gDNA that served as material.

Seattle patients were enrolled while actively infected and followed longitudinally. Germline V gives CDR1 SGHKS, CDR2 YYEKEE (reference sequence). The J segment lost 6 bases and the V segment lost 4 bases, leaving 6 bases of the junction unmatched. The CDR3 extends over 14 amino acids. In the original workflow: Amplification from reference gene primers served as the basis for estimated nucleated cell counts. Sequencing was performed with immunoSEQ multiplex PCR; in TCRdb, only in-frame clones are kept and a portion is missing. V and J calls and clone size follow that table, whereas D and trimming were derived from the DNA. Of fewer than 70,000 clones in the sample, 65% to 80% were seen once.

This receptor was obtained from a man under 40 with COVID-19, enrolled during active disease. Sequenced input: peripheral blood. The rearrangement links TRBV5-5 to TRBJ2-2; TRBD1 agrees at 7 bases. The CDR3 spells CASSPRGSAGELFF. CDR3 DNA sequence: TGTGCCAGCAGCCCCAGGGGGTCAGCCGGGGAGCTGTTTTTT.